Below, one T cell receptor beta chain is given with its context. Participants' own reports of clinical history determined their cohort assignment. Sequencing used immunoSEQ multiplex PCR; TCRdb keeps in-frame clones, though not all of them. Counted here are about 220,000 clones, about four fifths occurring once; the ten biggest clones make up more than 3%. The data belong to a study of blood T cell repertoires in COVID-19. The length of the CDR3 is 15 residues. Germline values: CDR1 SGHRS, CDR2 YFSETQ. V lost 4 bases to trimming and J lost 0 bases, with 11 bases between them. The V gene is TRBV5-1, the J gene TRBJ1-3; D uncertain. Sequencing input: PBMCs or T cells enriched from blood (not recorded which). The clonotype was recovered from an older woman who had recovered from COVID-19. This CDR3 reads CASSPSGVSGNTIYF. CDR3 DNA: TGCGCCAGCAGCCCGTCCGGGGTCTCTGGAAACACCATATATTTT.